This TCR beta chain derives from a study of response to subunit inactivated influenza vaccine. Notes on the study in general: Researchers suggested that each seasonal influenza vaccination recruits few new T cells.

This clonotype was picked up a small number of times. What it binds is unknown. Using its own MiXCR run on the RT-PCR reads, TCRdb lists one record per CDR3 protein. The sample holds 590,000 or so distinct CDR3 sequences, 14% seen once. V lost 6 bases and J lost 6, with 9 bases in between. This CDR3 contains 13 residues. Per germline, CDR1 MNHNS and CDR2 SASEGT. This clonotype was sampled from a man aged 45-65 years who received an inactivated influenza vaccine. The sample was PBMCs from blood, taken roughly 15 days before vaccination. The chain is built from TRBV6-1 and TRBJ1-6; tentative D call: TRBD1 (5 bases). Here the CDR3 DNA reads TGTGCCAGCAGACGACAGACTAATTCACCCCTCCACTTT. Protein product: CASRRQTNSPLHF.